The next 4 T cell receptor beta chains were all read from a single sample in a study of Tregs in tolerant kidney transplant recipients. Measured with immunoSEQ multiplex PCR; TCRdb has only the in-frame clones, and not every one. The table includes 85,000 to 95,000 clones, around 94% detected once. Sequenced material: CD8+ T cells from blood. The source is a human donor in good health.

The rearrangement joins TRBV27 to TRBJ2-1, with D unresolved. The V gene's germline CDR1 is MNHEY and CDR2 SMNVEV (reference sequence). The V end was cut by 10 bases, the J end by 5 bases, with 21 bases between. There are 15 residues in the CDR3. The CDR3 nucleotides are TGTGCCACTACCCTTTTTAGGGCTGGGAACAATGAGCAGTTCTTC. Residues: CATTLFRAGNNEQFF.

The gene calls are TRBV4-1 and TRBJ2-2, with a tentative D call TRBD1 (5 bases). V gave up 0 bases and J gave up 6 bases, with 8 bases separating them. The CDR3 contains 14 residues. Germline assignment: CDR1 MGHRA and CDR2 YSYEKL. The CDR3 is CASSQDRVSGELFF. CDR3 sequence (DNA): TGCGCCAGCAGCCAAGACAGGGTGTCCGGGGAGCTGTTTTTT.

This chain links TRBV4-2 with TRBJ2-1, with D unresolved. V was trimmed by 1 base and J by 8 bases, leaving 9 bases between them. CDR1 is LGHNA and CDR2 is YNFKEQ in the germline V gene. The CDR3 contains 13 residues. The DNA of the CDR3 is TGTGCCAGCAGCCAAGCCGCGATCGATGAGCAGTTCTTC. This encodes CASSQAAIDEQFF.

The rearrangement joins TRBV9 to TRBJ1-6, with D possibly TRBD1 on 5 matching bases. V was cut by 0 bases and J by 8 bases, with 9 bases left in between. Germline assignment: CDR1 SGDLS and CDR2 YYNGEE. CDR3 length: 14 amino acids. CDR3 region: CASSVGTRDSPLHF. The CDR3, as DNA: TGTGCCAGCAGCGTAGGGACCAGGGATTCACCCCTCCACTTT.